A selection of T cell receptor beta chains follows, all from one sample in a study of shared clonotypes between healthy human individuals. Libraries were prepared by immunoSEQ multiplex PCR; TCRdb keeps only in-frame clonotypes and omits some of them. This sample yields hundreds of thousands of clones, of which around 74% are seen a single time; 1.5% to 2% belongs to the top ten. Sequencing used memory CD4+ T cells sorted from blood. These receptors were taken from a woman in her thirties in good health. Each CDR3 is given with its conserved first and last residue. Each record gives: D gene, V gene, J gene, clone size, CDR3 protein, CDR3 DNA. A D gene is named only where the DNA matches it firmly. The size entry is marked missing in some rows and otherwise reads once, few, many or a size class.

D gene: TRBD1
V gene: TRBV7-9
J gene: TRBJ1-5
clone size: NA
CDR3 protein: CASSLDFGTDSNQPQHF
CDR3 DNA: TGTGCCAGCAGCTTAGATTTCGGGACAGATAGCAATCAGCCCCAGCATTTT

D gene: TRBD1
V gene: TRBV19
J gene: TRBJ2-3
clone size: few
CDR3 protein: CASSIGGTGNLDTQYF
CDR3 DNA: TGTGCCAGTAGTATAGGCGGGACAGGGAATTTAGATACGCAGTATTTT

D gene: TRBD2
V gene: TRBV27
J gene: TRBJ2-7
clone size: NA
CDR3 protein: CASSPRGSGRFYEQYF
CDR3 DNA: TGTGCCAGCAGTCCGCGGGGGAGCGGGAGGTTTTACGAGCAGTACTTC

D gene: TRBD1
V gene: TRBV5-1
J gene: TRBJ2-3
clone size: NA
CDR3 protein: CASSTGQVEDTQYF
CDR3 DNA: TGCGCCAGCAGCACGGGACAGGTAGAAGATACGCAGTATTTT

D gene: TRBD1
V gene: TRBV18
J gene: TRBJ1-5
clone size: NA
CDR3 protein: CASSPQGQGDQPQHF
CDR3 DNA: TGTGCCAGCTCACCACAGGGACAGGGGGATCAGCCCCAGCATTTT

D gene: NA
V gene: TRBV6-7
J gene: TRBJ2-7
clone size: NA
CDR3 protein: CASRDILTPGHYEQYF
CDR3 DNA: TGTGCCAGCCGGGACATCTTGACCCCGGGGCACTACGAGCAGTACTTC

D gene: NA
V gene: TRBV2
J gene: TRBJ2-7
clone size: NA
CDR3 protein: CASKRQPYEQYF
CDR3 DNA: TGTGCCAGCAAGCGACAGCCCTACGAGCAGTACTTC

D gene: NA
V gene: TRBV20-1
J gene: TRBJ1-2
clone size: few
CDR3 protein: CSARDHYF
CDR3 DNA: TGCAGTGCTAGAGATCACTACTTC

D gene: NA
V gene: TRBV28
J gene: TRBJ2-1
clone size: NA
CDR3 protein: CASSPPFEGDLGNEQFF
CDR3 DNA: TGTGCCAGCAGTCCACCCTTCGAAGGGGATCTGGGCAATGAGCAGTTCTTC

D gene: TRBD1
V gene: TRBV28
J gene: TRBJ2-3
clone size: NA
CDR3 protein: CASSLIRRGQGTDTQYF
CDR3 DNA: TGTGCCAGCAGTTTAATTCGTAGGGGACAGGGCACAGATACGCAGTATTTT

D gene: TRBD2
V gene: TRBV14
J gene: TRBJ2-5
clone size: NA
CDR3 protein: CATSTGGETQYF
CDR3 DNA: TGTGCCACCTCCACCGGGGGGGAGACCCAGTACTTC

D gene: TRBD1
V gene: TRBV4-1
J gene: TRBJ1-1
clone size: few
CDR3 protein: CASSQSGTGGLAAFF
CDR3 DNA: TGCGCCAGCAGCCAGTCCGGGACAGGGGGCTTAGCAGCTTTCTTT

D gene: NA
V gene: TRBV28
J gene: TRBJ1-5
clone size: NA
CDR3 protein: CASSLIRMGAGQPQHF
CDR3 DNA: TGTGCCAGCAGTTTAATCAGGATGGGGGCGGGGCAGCCCCAGCATTTT

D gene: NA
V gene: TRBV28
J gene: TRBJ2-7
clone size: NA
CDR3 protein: CASSWPTGLSYEQYF
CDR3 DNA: TGTGCCAGCAGTTGGCCGACAGGCCTATCCTACGAGCAGTACTTC

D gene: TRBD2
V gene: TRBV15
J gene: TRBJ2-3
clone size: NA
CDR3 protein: CATLRAETSTSGDTQYF
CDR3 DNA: TGTGCCACCTTGAGAGCGGAGACTAGCACTTCTGGGGATACGCAGTATTTT

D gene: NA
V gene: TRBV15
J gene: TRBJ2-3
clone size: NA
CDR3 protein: CATSRDKGNVFTDTQYF
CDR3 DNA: TGTGCCACCAGCAGAGATAAGGGCAATGTATTCACAGATACGCAGTATTTT

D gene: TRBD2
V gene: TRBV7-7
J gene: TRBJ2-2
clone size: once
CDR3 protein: CASSLFGGGRADTGELFF
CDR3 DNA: TGTGCCAGCAGCTTGTTTGGAGGCGGGAGGGCCGACACCGGGGAGCTGTTTTTT

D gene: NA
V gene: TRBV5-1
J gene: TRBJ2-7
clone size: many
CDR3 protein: CASSLALDSTWGSYEQYF
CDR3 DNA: TGCGCCAGCAGCTTGGCGCTAGACTCAACTTGGGGCTCCTACGAGCAGTACTTC

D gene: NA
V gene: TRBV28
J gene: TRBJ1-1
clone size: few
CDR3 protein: CASSLSGAAFF
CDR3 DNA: TGTGCCAGCAGTTTGTCGGGGGCGGCTTTCTTT

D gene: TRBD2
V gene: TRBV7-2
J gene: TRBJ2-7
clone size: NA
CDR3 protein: CASSFSIFRLAGTYEQYF
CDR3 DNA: TGTGCCAGCAGCTTTAGTATTTTTCGGCTAGCGGGCACCTACGAGCAGTACTTC

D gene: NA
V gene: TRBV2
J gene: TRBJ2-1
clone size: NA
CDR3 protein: CASSGGLGNEQFF
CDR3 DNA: TGTGCCAGCAGTGGGGGTTTAGGAAATGAGCAGTTCTTC

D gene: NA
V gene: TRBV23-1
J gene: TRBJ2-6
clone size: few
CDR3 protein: CASRRQVSGANVLTF
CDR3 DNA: TGCGCCAGCAGGCGACAGGTCTCTGGGGCCAACGTCCTGACTTTC

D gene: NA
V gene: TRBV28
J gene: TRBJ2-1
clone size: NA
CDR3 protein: CASSFFDEQFF
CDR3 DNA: TGTGCCAGCAGTTTCTTCGATGAGCAGTTCTTC

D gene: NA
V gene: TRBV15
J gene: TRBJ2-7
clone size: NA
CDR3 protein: CATSRDFTSKEQQYF
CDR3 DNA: TGTGCCACCAGCAGAGATTTTACTAGTAAGGAACAGCAGTACTTC

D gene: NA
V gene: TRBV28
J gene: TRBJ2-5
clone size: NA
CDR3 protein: CASSRAQYF
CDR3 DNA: TGTGCCAGCAGTAGGGCCCAGTACTTC

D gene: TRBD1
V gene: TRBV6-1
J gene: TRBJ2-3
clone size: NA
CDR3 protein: CAGTGDTDTQYF
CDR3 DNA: TGTGCCGGGACAGGGGACACAGATACGCAGTATTTT

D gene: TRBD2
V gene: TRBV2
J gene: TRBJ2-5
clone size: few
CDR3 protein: CASSEWREGRETQYF
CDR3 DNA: TGTGCCAGCAGTGAATGGCGGGAGGGCCGGGAGACCCAGTACTTC

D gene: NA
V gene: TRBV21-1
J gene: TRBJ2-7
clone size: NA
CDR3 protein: CASSKDPFLPSSYEQYF
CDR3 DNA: TGTGCCAGCAGCAAAGACCCGTTCCTCCCCAGCTCCTACGAGCAGTACTTC

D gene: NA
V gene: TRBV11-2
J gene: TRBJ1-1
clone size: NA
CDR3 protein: CASSLAGQNTEAFF
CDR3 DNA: TGTGCCAGCAGCTTAGCCGGACAGAACACTGAAGCTTTCTTT

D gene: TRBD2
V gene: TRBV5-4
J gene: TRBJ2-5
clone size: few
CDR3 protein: CASSFGGEETQYF
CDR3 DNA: TGTGCCAGCAGCTTCGGGGGGGAAGAGACCCAGTACTTC

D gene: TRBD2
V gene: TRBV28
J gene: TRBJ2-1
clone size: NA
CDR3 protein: CASSSLRLAGVNEQFF
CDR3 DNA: TGTGCCAGCAGTTCCCTCAGACTAGCGGGGGTAAATGAGCAGTTCTTC

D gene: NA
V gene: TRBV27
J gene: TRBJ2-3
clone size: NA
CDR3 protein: CATVSGGDTQYF
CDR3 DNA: TGTGCCACCGTTAGCGGTGGAGATACGCAGTATTTT

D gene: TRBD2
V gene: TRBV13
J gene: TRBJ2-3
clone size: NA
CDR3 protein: CASSFVSGAGVLDTQYF
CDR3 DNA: TGTGCCAGCAGCTTTGTTTCTGGGGCGGGAGTGTTGGATACGCAGTATTTT

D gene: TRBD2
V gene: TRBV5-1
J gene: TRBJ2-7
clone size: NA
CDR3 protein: CASSFPLTGGRLAGAYEQYF
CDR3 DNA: TGCGCCAGCAGCTTCCCCCTGACAGGGGGACGACTAGCGGGAGCCTACGAGCAGTACTTC

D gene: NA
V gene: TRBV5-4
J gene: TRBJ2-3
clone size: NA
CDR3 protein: CASRARGRAGPPNTDTQYF
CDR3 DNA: TGTGCCAGCAGGGCACGAGGGCGCGCGGGCCCGCCGAACACAGATACGCAGTATTTT

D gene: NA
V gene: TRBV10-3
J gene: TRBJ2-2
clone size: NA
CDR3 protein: CAISDTGELFF
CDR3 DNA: TGTGCCATCAGTGACACCGGGGAGCTGTTTTTT

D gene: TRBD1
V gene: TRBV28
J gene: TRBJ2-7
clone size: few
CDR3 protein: CASSSTGVYEQYF
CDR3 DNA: TGTGCCAGCAGTTCCACAGGGGTCTACGAGCAGTACTTC

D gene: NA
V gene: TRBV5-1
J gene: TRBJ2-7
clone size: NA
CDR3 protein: CASSLRGARSYEQYF
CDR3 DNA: TGCGCCAGCAGCCTGCGGGGAGCGCGCTCCTACGAGCAGTACTTC